This is a list of T cell receptor beta chains from one sample in a study of T cells after yellow fever vaccination. TCRdb re-derived calls from the 5' RACE reads in MiXCR, one entry per CDR3 protein. The sample contains roughly 350,000 distinct CDR3 sequences, roughly 4% of which appear only once. Sequencing used PBMCs, obtained 5 days after the yellow fever booster vaccination. Receptor source: a man aged 18 to 29 who received the YFV17D yellow fever vaccine. Both conserved end residues are part of each CDR3. D genes are given only for firm matches. Clone size, where shown, is once, few, many, or a class for clones that have expanded.

len: 16
d_gene: TRBD2
abundance: many
v_gene: TRBV5-1
j_gene: TRBJ2-1
CDR3aa: CASSPTSGRSYNEQFF
CDR3nt: TGCGCCAGCAGCCCGACTAGCGGTCGCTCCTACAATGAGCAGTTCTTC

len: 14
d_gene: NA
abundance: NA
v_gene: TRBV3-1
j_gene: TRBJ1-3
CDR3aa: CASSHEGPGNTIYF
CDR3nt: TGTGCCAGCAGCCATGAGGGGCCTGGAAACACCATATATTTT

len: 16
d_gene: TRBD1
abundance: few
v_gene: TRBV18
j_gene: TRBJ1-4
CDR3aa: CASSTGQGARDEKLFF
CDR3nt: TGTGCCAGCTCCACGGGACAGGGGGCGCGAGATGAAAAACTGTTTTTT

len: 18
d_gene: TRBD2
abundance: NA
v_gene: TRBV4-2
j_gene: TRBJ2-6
CDR3aa: CASSQEETSGAGANVLTF
CDR3nt: TGTGCCAGCAGCCAAGAGGAGACTAGCGGGGCCGGGGCCAACGTCCTGACTTTC

len: 16
d_gene: NA
abundance: NA
v_gene: TRBV9
j_gene: TRBJ2-3
CDR3aa: CASSAPGGVSTDTQYF
CDR3nt: TGTGCCAGCAGCGCGCCAGGGGGGGTAAGCACAGATACGCAGTATTTT

len: 14
d_gene: NA
abundance: NA
v_gene: TRBV6-5
j_gene: TRBJ2-5
CDR3aa: CASSQIAEKKTQYF
CDR3nt: TGTGCCAGCAGTCAGATAGCGGAAAAAAAGACCCAGTACTTC

len: 15
d_gene: NA
abundance: few
v_gene: TRBV5-1
j_gene: TRBJ1-1
CDR3aa: CASSATGMEGTEAFF
CDR3nt: TGCGCCAGCAGCGCGACAGGAATGGAGGGGACTGAAGCTTTCTTT

len: 11
d_gene: NA
abundance: NA
v_gene: TRBV9
j_gene: TRBJ2-1
CDR3aa: CASGVYNEQFF
CDR3nt: TGTGCCAGCGGGGTCTACAATGAGCAGTTCTTC

len: 12
d_gene: NA
abundance: few
v_gene: TRBV28
j_gene: TRBJ1-1
CDR3aa: CASSPGTPEAFF
CDR3nt: TGTGCCAGCAGTCCCGGGACACCTGAAGCTTTCTTT

len: 14
d_gene: NA
abundance: NA
v_gene: TRBV21-1
j_gene: TRBJ1-6
CDR3aa: CASSLQGYNSPLHF
CDR3nt: TGTGCCAGCAGCCTGCAGGGATATAATTCACCCCTCCACTTT

len: 13
d_gene: NA
abundance: NA
v_gene: TRBV5-1
j_gene: TRBJ2-1
CDR3aa: CASSLLALGEQFF
CDR3nt: TGCGCCAGCAGCTTGCTCGCGCTTGGTGAGCAGTTCTTC

len: 11
d_gene: NA
abundance: NA
v_gene: TRBV2
j_gene: TRBJ2-5
CDR3aa: CASSGWETQYF
CDR3nt: TGTGCCAGCAGTGGTTGGGAGACCCAGTACTTC

len: 14
d_gene: NA
abundance: many
v_gene: TRBV7-2
j_gene: TRBJ2-1
CDR3aa: CASSLGFGLDEQFF
CDR3nt: TGTGCCAGCAGCTTAGGATTTGGCTTGGATGAGCAGTTCTTC

len: 16
d_gene: NA
abundance: many
v_gene: TRBV11-2
j_gene: TRBJ1-1
CDR3aa: CASSFFPRAMNTEAFF
CDR3nt: TGTGCCAGCAGCTTCTTTCCTAGGGCGATGAACACTGAAGCTTTCTTT

len: 15
d_gene: NA
abundance: NA
v_gene: TRBV3-1
j_gene: TRBJ2-1
CDR3aa: CASSLSSASYNEQFF
CDR3nt: TGTGCCAGCAGCCTCTCCTCGGCTTCCTACAATGAGCAGTTCTTC

len: 16
d_gene: NA
abundance: many
v_gene: TRBV4-3
j_gene: TRBJ2-4
CDR3aa: CASSQDPGHAKNIQYF
CDR3nt: TGCGCCAGCAGCCAAGATCCGGGACATGCCAAAAACATTCAGTACTTC

len: 12
d_gene: NA
abundance: few
v_gene: TRBV12-3/TRBV12-4
j_gene: TRBJ1-2
CDR3aa: CASRSTEYGYTF
CDR3nt: TGTGCCAGCAGAAGTACAGAGTATGGCTACACCTTC

len: 17
d_gene: TRBD1
abundance: many
v_gene: TRBV7-9
j_gene: TRBJ2-6
CDR3aa: CASTSGQGSSGANVLTF
CDR3nt: TGTGCCAGCACCTCCGGACAGGGATCCTCTGGGGCCAACGTCCTGACTTTC

len: 16
d_gene: NA
abundance: NA
v_gene: TRBV3-1
j_gene: TRBJ2-2
CDR3aa: CASSHNGGPNTGELFF
CDR3nt: TGTGCCAGCAGCCATAACGGGGGCCCGAACACCGGGGAGCTGTTTTTT

len: 16
d_gene: NA
abundance: few
v_gene: TRBV5-1
j_gene: TRBJ2-4
CDR3aa: CASSPEWGFSKNIQYF
CDR3nt: TGCGCCAGCAGCCCGGAGTGGGGGTTCAGCAAAAACATTCAGTACTTC

len: 18
d_gene: NA
abundance: NA
v_gene: TRBV3-1
j_gene: TRBJ2-1
CDR3aa: CASSQSRGGGISYNEQFF
CDR3nt: TGTGCCAGCAGCCAATCACGGGGAGGGGGGATCTCCTACAATGAGCAGTTCTTC

len: 14
d_gene: NA
abundance: few
v_gene: TRBV7-9
j_gene: TRBJ1-3
CDR3aa: CASSFTGQGNTIYF
CDR3nt: TGTGCCAGCAGCTTCACGGGCCAGGGAAACACCATATATTTT

len: 13
d_gene: TRBD1
abundance: few
v_gene: TRBV14
j_gene: TRBJ1-1
CDR3aa: CASSQVHRGQAFF
CDR3nt: TGTGCCAGCAGCCAAGTACACAGGGGGCAAGCTTTCTTT

len: 13
d_gene: NA
abundance: few
v_gene: TRBV7-2
j_gene: TRBJ1-1
CDR3aa: CASIRPAGSEAFF
CDR3nt: TGTGCCAGCATCCGCCCCGCCGGGTCAGAAGCTTTCTTT

len: 14
d_gene: NA
abundance: NA
v_gene: TRBV3-1
j_gene: TRBJ2-2
CDR3aa: CASSQGIPTGELFF
CDR3nt: TGTGCCAGCAGCCAAGGGATCCCCACCGGGGAGCTGTTTTTT

len: 15
d_gene: NA
abundance: NA
v_gene: TRBV7-2
j_gene: TRBJ2-3
CDR3aa: CASSPRLEFADTQYF
CDR3nt: TGTGCCAGCAGCCCGAGACTAGAATTCGCAGATACGCAGTATTTT

len: 12
d_gene: NA
abundance: NA
v_gene: TRBV30
j_gene: TRBJ1-2
CDR3aa: CALRAYNYGYTF
CDR3nt: TGTGCCCTCCGGGCCTACAACTATGGCTACACCTTC

len: 18
d_gene: NA
abundance: many
v_gene: TRBV24-1
j_gene: TRBJ2-3
CDR3aa: CATTPLMGGRAFTDTQYF
CDR3nt: TGTGCCACCACCCCCTTAATGGGGGGCAGGGCTTTTACAGATACGCAGTATTTT

len: 12
d_gene: TRBD1
abundance: NA
v_gene: TRBV4-2
j_gene: TRBJ1-2
CDR3aa: CASRDRPGGYTF
CDR3nt: TGTGCCAGCAGGGACAGGCCGGGGGGCTACACCTTC

len: 14
d_gene: NA
abundance: NA
v_gene: TRBV18
j_gene: TRBJ1-1
CDR3aa: CASSQSEGPGEAFF
CDR3nt: TGTGCCAGCTCACAAAGTGAGGGCCCGGGTGAAGCTTTCTTT

len: 14
d_gene: NA
abundance: few
v_gene: TRBV7-9
j_gene: TRBJ2-2
CDR3aa: CASSPERNTGELFF
CDR3nt: TGTGCCAGCAGCCCGGAACGGAACACCGGGGAGCTGTTTTTT